The rows below give T cell receptor beta chains drawn from one sample of a study of blood T cell repertoires in COVID-19. Repertoires were generated with immunoSEQ multiplex PCR, while TCRdb's copy carries only in-frame clones and drops some. Of about 260,000 clones in the sample, about nine tenths were seen once. The specimen sequenced was PBMCs or T cells enriched from blood (not recorded which). The source is a middle-aged woman with acute COVID-19. Both conserved end residues are part of each CDR3. The D gene is left open where the match is weak. Clone size is given for some rows only: seen once, a few or many times, or a class if the clone is expanded.

V	D	J	size	DNA	CDR3
TRBV5-1	NA	TRBJ1-1	NA	TGCGCCAGCAGCTTGGTAGTGGAGGGGACTGAAGCTTTCTTT	CASSLVVEGTEAFF
TRBV2	NA	TRBJ2-5	NA	TGTGCCAGCAGTCGCGGGGCGTTGGAGACCCAGTACTTC	CASSRGALETQYF
TRBV7-8	TRBD1	TRBJ1-2	NA	TGTGCCAGCGGGGCAGGGGGCAACTATGGCTACACCTTC	CASGAGGNYGYTF
TRBV19	NA	TRBJ1-4	NA	TGTGCCAGTAGCGCGGACAGTGCGCATGCAACTAATGAAAAACTGTTTTTT	CASSADSAHATNEKLFF
TRBV28	NA	TRBJ1-2	NA	TGTGCCAGCAGTTTGGCGGCTTACGGCTACACCTTC	CASSLAAYGYTF
TRBV5-1	TRBD1	TRBJ1-1	NA	TGCGCCAGCAGCGTGGACAGGGCAGAAGCTTTCTTT	CASSVDRAEAFF
TRBV28	TRBD1	TRBJ2-7	NA	TGTGCCAGCAGCCCGGGACAGGGTCAATTGTGGGAGCAGTACTTC	CASSPGQGQLWEQYF
TRBV10-3	TRBD1	TRBJ2-7	NA	TGTGCCATCAGTGAGTCCGGACAGGGGGTCGCGCAGTACTTC	CAISESGQGVAQYF
TRBV19	NA	TRBJ2-3	NA	TGTGCCAGTATTGATCGGCAGGGTGGCTCCACGCAGTATTTT	CASIDRQGGSTQYF
TRBV10-3	NA	TRBJ2-7	NA	TGTGCCATCAGCGGACAGCAGTCCTACGAGCAGTACTTC	CAISGQQSYEQYF
TRBV19	TRBD1	TRBJ2-6	NA	TGTGCCAGTAGTTCCGGGACAGACTCTGGGGCCAACGTCCTGACTTTC	CASSSGTDSGANVLTF
TRBV24-1	NA	TRBJ2-3	NA	TGTGCCACCAGTGAGACAGGAGGGAGGGACGATACGCAGTATTTT	CATSETGGRDDTQYF
TRBV3-1/TRBV3-2	TRBD1	TRBJ1-2	NA	TGTGCCAGCAGCGGAGACGTACAGGGGAACTATGGCTACACCTTC	CASSGDVQGNYGYTF
TRBV6-5	NA	TRBJ1-6	NA	TGTGCCAGCAGTTACACGAGCTCCTATAATTCACCCCTCCACTTT	CASSYTSSYNSPLHF
TRBV10-3	NA	TRBJ2-7	NA	TGTGCCATCAGTATTCAACAGGGCACCTACGAGCAGTACTTC	CAISIQQGTYEQYF
TRBV7-2	TRBD2	TRBJ2-3	NA	TGTGCCAGCAGCTTCGCGGGGACTAGCGGGACAGATACGCAGTATTTT	CASSFAGTSGTDTQYF
TRBV14	NA	TRBJ1-1	NA	TGTGCCAGCAGCCAAGACTTGAACACTGAAGCTTTCTTT	CASSQDLNTEAFF
TRBV28	NA	TRBJ1-4	NA	TGTGCCAGTTTTCAGGAAAAACTGTTTTTT	CASFQEKLFF
TRBV7-8	TRBD2	TRBJ2-7	NA	TGTGCCAGCAGCTTAGGACTAGCGGGAAACTACGAGCAGTACTTC	CASSLGLAGNYEQYF
TRBV28	NA	TRBJ2-3	NA	TGTGCCAGCAGCGTACTCCGCTTCGCTACGCAGTATTTT	CASSVLRFATQYF
TRBV2	TRBD2	TRBJ2-7	NA	TGTGCCAGCAGTGAAATTCGGGGGGTGGCTAGGAGCCACGAGCAGTACTTC	CASSEIRGVARSHEQYF
TRBV13	TRBD1	TRBJ1-3	NA	TGTGCCAGCAGCTCCCCGGACAGGGCCAACACCATATATTTT	CASSSPDRANTIYF
TRBV7-2	TRBD1	TRBJ1-4	NA	TGTGCCAGCAGCCGGGACAGGGTGACGGAAAAACTGTTTTTT	CASSRDRVTEKLFF
TRBV6-1	TRBD2	TRBJ2-1	NA	TGTGCCAGCAGTGAAGAGGCTAGCGGGAGCGGAGGGTACAATGAGCAGTTCTTC	CASSEEASGSGGYNEQFF
TRBV19	NA	TRBJ2-3	NA	TGTGCCACCAAGGGGGCTAGCGGGAGCACAGATACGCAGTATTTT	CATKGASGSTDTQYF
TRBV18	TRBD1	TRBJ2-2	NA	TGTGCCAGCTCAGCGACCGGGACAGGGGTTAAGGAGCTGTTTTTT	CASSATGTGVKELFF
TRBV28	NA	TRBJ1-1	NA	TGTGCCAGCAGATCACAGGGCGGACGAACTGAAGCTTTCTTT	CASRSQGGRTEAFF
TRBV6-5	TRBD1	TRBJ1-5	NA	TGTGCCAGCAGTCGACAGGGGCAAGATCAGCCCCAGCATTTT	CASSRQGQDQPQHF
TRBV6-5	TRBD1	TRBJ1-2	NA	TGTGCCAGCAGTTACTCGATTGGACAGGGCGGTGGCTACACCTTC	CASSYSIGQGGGYTF
TRBV18	NA	TRBJ2-6	once	TGTGCCAGCTCACCACCCATAGCAGGGACTGGGGCCAACGTCCTGACTTTC	CASSPPIAGTGANVLTF
TRBV7-9	NA	TRBJ2-3	NA	TGTGCCAGCAGCCGCCGGCAGGGCCAAGATACGCAGTATTTT	CASSRRQGQDTQYF
TRBV15	NA	TRBJ1-3	NA	TGTGCCACCAGCAGAGAGGGGACTGACTCTGGAAACACCATATATTTT	CATSREGTDSGNTIYF
TRBV7-2	NA	TRBJ2-1	NA	TGTGCCAGCAGCCCCTCCTTGGCGGGGAGCTCCTACAATGAGCAGTTCTTC	CASSPSLAGSSYNEQFF
TRBV7-3	TRBD1	TRBJ2-2	NA	TGTGCCAGCAGCCAAAACAGGGGGCCCTACACCGGGGAGCTGTTTTTT	CASSQNRGPYTGELFF
TRBV10-3	NA	TRBJ1-2	NA	TGTGCCATCAGTGAGGGAGACAGGCCCCAGAGGACCTATGGCTACACCTTC	CAISEGDRPQRTYGYTF
TRBV11-2	TRBD1	TRBJ1-2	NA	TGTGCCAGCAGCTTAGGACAGGGCCATGGCTACACCTTC	CASSLGQGHGYTF
TRBV2	NA	TRBJ2-7	few	TGTGCCACGCGGGACTCATCCTACGAGCAGTACTTC	CATRDSSYEQYF
TRBV9	TRBD2	TRBJ2-1	once	TGTGCCAGCAGCACCTCCGGGACTAGCGTCTACAATGAGCAGTTCTTC	CASSTSGTSVYNEQFF
TRBV25-1	NA	TRBJ2-5	NA	TGTGCCAGCAGTGAAAGGTTGGGCAGGGGAAGCCAAGAGACCCAGTACTTC	CASSERLGRGSQETQYF
TRBV11-3	TRBD2	TRBJ2-5	NA	TGTGCCAGCAGCAGACTAGCAAAAAAAGAGACCCAGTACTTC	CASSRLAKKETQYF
TRBV6-4	NA	TRBJ1-3	NA	TGTGCCAGCAGTTCTCGTGGCGGCAACTCTGGAAACACCATATATTTT	CASSSRGGNSGNTIYF
TRBV3-1/TRBV3-2	NA	TRBJ1-1	NA	TGTGCCAGCAGCGCCCGGGACGCAGGGGCGACTGAAGCTTTCTTT	CASSARDAGATEAFF
TRBV10-3	NA	TRBJ1-1	NA	TGTGCCATCAAACAGGCCGAAAACACTGAAGCTTTCTTT	CAIKQAENTEAFF
TRBV7-9	TRBD1	TRBJ1-5	NA	TGTGCCAGCAGCTTAAGTAAGGGGTCAGGGGGCGATCAGCCCCAGCATTTT	CASSLSKGSGGDQPQHF
TRBV15	TRBD2	TRBJ2-3	NA	TGTGCCACCAGCTATCCGCTAGCGGGAAGCACAGATACGCAGTATTTT	CATSYPLAGSTDTQYF
TRBV5-4	NA	TRBJ2-5	NA	TGTGCCAGCAGCTTGGCCTTAGCGATTAAAGAGACCCAGTACTTC	CASSLALAIKETQYF
TRBV2	TRBD1	TRBJ2-7	NA	TGTGCCAGCAGAGCACAGGGGAATCTCCACGAGCAGTACTTC	CASRAQGNLHEQYF
TRBV7-2	NA	TRBJ2-7	NA	TGTGCCAGCAGCTTACCTTGGCCCGGCGGGAACTCCTACGAGCAGTACTTC	CASSLPWPGGNSYEQYF
TRBV5-1	TRBD1	TRBJ1-2	NA	TGCGCCAGCAGCTTGGAACAGGGGCATGGCTACACCTTC	CASSLEQGHGYTF
TRBV24-1	NA	TRBJ2-2	NA	TGTGCCACCAGTGATTTGGTCAGCCAGGGAACCGGGGAGCTGTTTTTT	CATSDLVSQGTGELFF
TRBV18	NA	TRBJ2-1	NA	TGTGCCAGCTCATCGAGAATGGATGAGCAGTTCTTC	CASSSRMDEQFF
TRBV3-1/TRBV3-2	TRBD1	TRBJ2-2	NA	TGTGCCAGCAGCTCACAGGGGACCGGGGAGCTGTTTTTT	CASSSQGTGELFF
TRBV27	NA	TRBJ1-2	once	TGTGCCAGCAGTTTATCTGGGGCCTATGGCTACACCTTC	CASSLSGAYGYTF
TRBV29-1	TRBD2	TRBJ2-1	NA	TGCAGCGTTGTGGGGACTACTAATAAATACAATGAGCAGTTCTTC	CSVVGTTNKYNEQFF
TRBV15	NA	TRBJ1-2	NA	TGTGCCACCAGCAGAGATCTAACAGAACTGTATGGCTACACCTTC	CATSRDLTELYGYTF